The present T cell receptor (beta chain) was sequenced within a study of blood T cell repertoires in COVID-19. The table came from immunoSEQ multiplex PCR; TCRdb's copy has only in-frame clones and leaves some out. The table has fewer than 250,000 clones, roughly 86% seen once. CDR1 SEHNR and CDR2 FQNEAQ come from the germline V gene (reference sequence). CDR3 length: 15 residues. Trimming cost V 5 bases and J 7 bases, with 17 bases left between them. The chain employs TRBV7-9 and TRBJ1-4; unclear D gene. The TCR originated in a middle-aged woman with acute or convalescent COVID-19. The source material was peripheral blood. The CDR3 region is CASSGTEGMGEKLFF. DNA of the CDR3: TGTGCCAGCAGCGGAACGGAGGGAATGGGTGAAAAACTGTTTTTT.